This passage covers 9 T cell receptor beta chains from one sample sequenced in a study of response to subunit inactivated influenza vaccine. TCRdb processed the RT-PCR reads anew with MiXCR; each CDR3 protein has one entry. The sample lists about 540,000 distinct CDR3 sequences, around 25% occurring once. These data were likewise used in another study, on T cells expressing NK-cell markers. This second study says: 5'RACE template switching built TCR beta cDNA with unique molecular identifiers.

Source: CD4+ T cells sorted from PBMCs, taken 11 to 12 days after vaccination. Receptors originate from a man in his fifties or sixties who received an inactivated influenza vaccine.

This clonotype was picked up many times. This chain joins TRBV10-3 and TRBJ2-1; tentatively, D is TRBD2 (6 bases). CDR3 length equals 16 residues. The ends were cut back, 2 bases at V and 1 base at J, with 12 bases in the middle. CDR1 and CDR2 (germline): ENHRY, SYGVKD. The DNA of the CDR3 is TGTGCCATCAGTGAGCCGACGGGACTGTCCTACAATGAGCAGTTCTTC. Translated, it gives CAISEPTGLSYNEQFF.

This clonotype was recorded once. DNA for the CDR3: TGTGCCAGCATAAAGTTCCTATCTTGGGACAGAGATACCGGGGAGCTGTTTTTT. This sequence encodes CASIKFLSWDRDTGELFF. This sequence joins TRBV12-3 or TRBV12-4 and TRBJ2-2; 7 positions agree with TRBD1. The ends lost 7 bases at V and 5 bases at J; junction bases unmatched: 19. The CDR3 is made up of 18 amino acids.

In this sample, this clonotype turned up many times. The V and J genes are TRBV10-3 and TRBJ1-2, with TRBD1 matching over 8 bases. The ends lost 3 bases at V and 2 bases at J; junction bases unmatched: 2. This CDR3 is 14 amino acids long. Germline CDR1 ENHRY, CDR2 SYGVKD. In DNA form, the CDR3 reads TGTGCCATCAGTGAACAGGGGGTCAACTATGGCTACACCTTC. It yields the protein CAISEQGVNYGYTF.

The V call is TRBV5-1, the J call TRBJ2-3; no reliable D call. CDR1 is SGHRS, CDR2 YFSETQ, per germline. V was pared by 0 bases and J by 1 base, with 12 bases between. This CDR3 contains 16 residues. For the CDR3, the DNA is TGCGCCAGCAGCTTGGGGGCAACAGCCCGCACAGATACGCAGTATTTT. Protein sequence: CASSLGATARTDTQYF.

This clonotype appeared a few times. The chain links TRBV27 to TRBJ1-2; no definite D call. The CDR3 consists of 13 residues. Germline CDR1 MNHEY, CDR2 SMNVEV (reference sequence). V dropped 6 bases and J dropped 2 bases, with 10 bases sitting between them. CDR3 DNA: TGTGCCAGCAGGCCGGGCCGAAACTATGGCTACACCTTC. Residues: CASRPGRNYGYTF.

The V and J genes are TRBV11-3 and TRBJ2-5; 9 nucleotides align to TRBD2. The germline V gene encodes CDR1 SGHNT and CDR2 YENEEA. CDR3 size: 16 residues. V was clipped by 5 bases and J by 4 bases; unmatched bases: 11. CDR3 nucleotide sequence: TGTGCCAGCAGCCGGGGGCCGGGACTAGCCTCAGAGACCCAGTACTTC. This gives the protein CASSRGPGLASETQYF. Full variable domain (missing parts from reference TRBV11-3 and TRBJ2-5): EAGVVQSPRYKIIEKKQPVAFWCNPISGHNTLYWYLQNLGQGPELLIRYENEEAVDDSQLPKDRFSAERLKGVDSTLKIQPAELGDSAVYLCASSRGPGLASETQYFGPGTRLLVL.

The V gene is TRBV3-1, the J gene TRBJ2-3, with TRBD1 as a possible D gene (5 bases). The CDR3 length is 15 residues. Germline loops: CDR1 LGHDT, CDR2 YNNKEL (reference sequence). V was pared by 1 base and J by 4 bases, with 12 bases between. CDR3 sequence (DNA): TGTGCCAGCAGCCAAGCAGGGATCAGTCCAGATACGCAGTATTTT. It is translated as CASSQAGISPDTQYF.

V usage is TRBV12-3 or TRBV12-4 and J usage is TRBJ1-5; a weak D match, TRBD1 (5 bases). Trimming took 4 bases from V and 7 from J, leaving 11 bases between them. The CDR3 has 13 residues. The CDR3 is CASSSGTIQPQHF. CDR3 DNA sequence: TGTGCCAGCAGTTCCGGGACCATCCAGCCCCAGCATTTT.

This clonotype was recorded only once. The V and J genes are TRBV4-1 and TRBJ2-3; tentatively, D is TRBD1 (6 bases). The CDR3 loop spans 19 amino acids. Per the germline V gene, CDR1 is MGHRA and CDR2 is YSYEKL. V gave up 5 bases and J gave up 0 bases, with 24 bases separating them. The CDR3 DNA reads TGCGCCAGCAGCTCCGCCCATCGTGGGGGCCCGGCTAGCACAGATACGCAGTATTTT. This sequence encodes CASSSAHRGGPASTDTQYF.